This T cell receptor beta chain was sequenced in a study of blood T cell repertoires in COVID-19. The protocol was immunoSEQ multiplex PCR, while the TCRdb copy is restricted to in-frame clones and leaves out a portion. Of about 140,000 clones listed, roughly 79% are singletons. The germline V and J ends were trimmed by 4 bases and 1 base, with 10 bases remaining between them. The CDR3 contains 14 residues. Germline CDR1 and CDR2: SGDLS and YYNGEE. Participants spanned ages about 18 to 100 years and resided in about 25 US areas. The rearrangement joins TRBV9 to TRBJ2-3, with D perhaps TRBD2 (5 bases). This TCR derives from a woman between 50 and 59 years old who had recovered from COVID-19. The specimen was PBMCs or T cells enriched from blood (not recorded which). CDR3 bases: TGTGCCAGCAGCCTTCGGACTCGCACAGATACGCAGTATTTT. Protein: CASSLRTRTDTQYF.